This entry concerns a single T cell receptor beta chain. The antigen is not known. This record belongs to a study of CD8 T cells in Susac syndrome. The study's findings and limits: Several Susac-specific public clones appeared in CD8+ TEMRA repertoires, and roughly 17 in total CD8+ repertoires.

The germline V gene has CDR1 MGHRA and CDR2 YSYEKL. V was trimmed by 1 base and J by 0 bases, leaving 13 bases between them. The length of the CDR3 is 17 residues. TEMRA cells were FACS-enriched, and CD8+ and CD4+ T cells were isolated negatively. When the RNA was reverse transcribed, random hexamers were used with an input of roughly 0.5 to 1 ug. A multiplex approach, immunoSEQ multiplex PCR, amplified TCR beta CDR3 across 54 Vbeta and 13 Jbeta. TCRdb passed the immunoSEQ multiplex PCR reads through MiXCR, listing each CDR3 protein once. The sample holds about 140,000 distinct CDR3 sequences, just under 95% seen once.

The J gene is TRBJ2-1, the V gene TRBV4-1, with a tentative D call TRBD1 (6 bases). The receptor was derived from a human donor with Susac syndrome. The sample comprised CD8+ T cells from PBMCs. The CDR3, as DNA: TGCGCCAGCAGCCAAGTGGACAGCCTGAGCTCCTACAATGAGCAGTTCTTC. Its translation: CASSQVDSLSSYNEQFF.